The clone carrying this T cell receptor (beta chain) was counted at least ten times. This sample stems from a study of T cell repertoires in cytomegalovirus infection. TCRdb re-analysed the reads in MiXCR, keeping a single row per CDR3 protein. Among 500,000 to 600,000 distinct CDR3 sequences listed, approximately 17% were seen once. V lost 4 bases and J lost 3, with 11 bases in between. The CDR3 spans 15 residues. Germline CDR1 KGHDR, CDR2 SFDVKD. The specimen sequenced was CD8+ T cells from PBMCs. The clonotype was recovered from a human donor in good health (CMV status not recorded). Some clones in this sample may be carry-over from other donors' samples. The gene calls are TRBV24-1 and TRBJ2-2; D perhaps matches TRBD2 (5 bases). In nucleotides, the CDR3 is TGTGCCACCAGTGAGAGGGCCGTCGACACCGGGGAGCTGTTTTTT. Translation: CATSERAVDTGELFF.